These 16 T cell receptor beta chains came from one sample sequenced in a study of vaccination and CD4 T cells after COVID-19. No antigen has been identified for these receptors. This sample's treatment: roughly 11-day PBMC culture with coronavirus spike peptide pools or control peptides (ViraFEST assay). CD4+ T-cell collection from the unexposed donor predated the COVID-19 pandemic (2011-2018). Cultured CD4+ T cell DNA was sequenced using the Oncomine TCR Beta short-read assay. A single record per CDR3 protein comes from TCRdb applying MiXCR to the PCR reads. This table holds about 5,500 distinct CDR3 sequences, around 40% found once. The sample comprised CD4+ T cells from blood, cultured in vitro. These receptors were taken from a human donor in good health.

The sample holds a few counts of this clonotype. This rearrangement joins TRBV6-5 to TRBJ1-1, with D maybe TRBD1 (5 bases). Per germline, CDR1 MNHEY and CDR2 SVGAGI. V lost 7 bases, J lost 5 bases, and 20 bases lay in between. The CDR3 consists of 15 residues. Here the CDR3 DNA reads TGTGCCAGCATCTACTCTCCCGGGGCTGGTACTGAAGCTTTCTTT. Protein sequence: CASIYSPGAGTEAFF.

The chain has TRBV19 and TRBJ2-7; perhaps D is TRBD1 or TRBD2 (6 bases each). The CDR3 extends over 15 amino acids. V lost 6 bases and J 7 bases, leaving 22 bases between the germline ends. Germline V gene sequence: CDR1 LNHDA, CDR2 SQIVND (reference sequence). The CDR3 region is CASRPHPGRGGEQYF. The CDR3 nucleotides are TGTGCCAGTAGGCCGCACCCGGGCAGGGGAGGTGAGCAGTACTTC.

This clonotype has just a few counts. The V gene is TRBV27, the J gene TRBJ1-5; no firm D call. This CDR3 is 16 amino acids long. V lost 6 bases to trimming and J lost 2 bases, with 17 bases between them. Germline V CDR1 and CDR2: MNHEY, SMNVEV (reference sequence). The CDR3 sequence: CASSINAGGGNQPQHF. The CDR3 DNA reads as TGTGCCAGCAGCATTAATGCGGGAGGAGGCAATCAGCCCCAGCATTTT.

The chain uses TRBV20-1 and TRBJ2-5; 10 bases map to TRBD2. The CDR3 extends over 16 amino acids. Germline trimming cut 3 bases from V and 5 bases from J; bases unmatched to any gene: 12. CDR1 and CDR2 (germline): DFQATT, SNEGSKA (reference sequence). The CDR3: CSASPLAGVRGETQYF. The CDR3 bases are TGCAGTGCTAGCCCTCTAGCGGGGGTAAGGGGGGAGACCCAGTACTTC.

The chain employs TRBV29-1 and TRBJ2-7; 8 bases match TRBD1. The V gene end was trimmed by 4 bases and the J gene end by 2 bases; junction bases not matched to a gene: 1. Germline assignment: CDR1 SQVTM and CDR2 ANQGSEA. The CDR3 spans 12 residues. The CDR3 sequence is CSVARGPYEQYF. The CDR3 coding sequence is TGCAGCGTTGCCAGGGGGCCCTACGAGCAGTACTTC.

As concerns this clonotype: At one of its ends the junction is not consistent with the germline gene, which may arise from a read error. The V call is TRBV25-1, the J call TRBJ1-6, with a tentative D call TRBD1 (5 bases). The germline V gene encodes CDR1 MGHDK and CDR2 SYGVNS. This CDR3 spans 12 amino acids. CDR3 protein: CASSDHLGTFDF. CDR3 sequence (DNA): TGTGCCAGCAGTGATCACCTCGGGACGTTTGACTTT.

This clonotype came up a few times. CDR3: CASSIDPVSETQYF. CDR3 in DNA: TGTGCCAGTAGTATAGATCCAGTGTCGGAGACCCAGTACTTC. V usage is TRBV19 and J usage is TRBJ2-5, with D hard to call. There are 14 residues in the CDR3. The germline CDR1 and CDR2 sequences are LNHDA and SQIVND (reference sequence). V lost 0 bases to trimming and J lost 5 bases, with 10 bases between them. Based on the CDR3 plus reference TRBV19 and TRBJ2-5, the full variable domain is DGGITQSPKYLFRKEGQNVTLSCEQNLNHDAMYWYRQDPGQGLRLIYYSQIVNDFQKGDIAEGYSVSREKKESFPLTVTSAQKNPTAFYLCASSIDPVSETQYFGPGTRLLVL.

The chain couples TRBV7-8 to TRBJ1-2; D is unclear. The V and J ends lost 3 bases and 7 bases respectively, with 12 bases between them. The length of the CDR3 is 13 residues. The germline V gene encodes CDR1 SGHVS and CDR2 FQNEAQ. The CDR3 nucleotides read TGTGCCAGCAGCTTGATTTCCCAAGGTGGCTACACCTTC. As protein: CASSLISQGGYTF.

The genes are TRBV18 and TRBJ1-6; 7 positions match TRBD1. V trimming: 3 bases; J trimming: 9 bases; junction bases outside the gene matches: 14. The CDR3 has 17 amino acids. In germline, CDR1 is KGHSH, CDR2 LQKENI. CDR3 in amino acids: CASSPRDSVTSGSPLHF. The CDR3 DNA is TGTGCCAGCTCACCCCGGGACAGCGTGACTTCGGGTTCACCCCTCCACTTT.

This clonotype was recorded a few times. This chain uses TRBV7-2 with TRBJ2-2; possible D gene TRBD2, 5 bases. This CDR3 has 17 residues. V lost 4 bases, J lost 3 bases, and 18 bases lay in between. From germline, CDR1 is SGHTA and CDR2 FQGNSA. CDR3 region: CASSSVGVGSHTGELFF. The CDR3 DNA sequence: TGTGCCAGCAGCTCCGTCGGGGTGGGAAGCCACACCGGGGAGCTGTTTTTT.

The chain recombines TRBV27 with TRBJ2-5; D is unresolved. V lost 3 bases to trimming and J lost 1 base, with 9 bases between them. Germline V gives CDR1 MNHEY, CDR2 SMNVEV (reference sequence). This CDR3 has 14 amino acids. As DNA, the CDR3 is TGTGCCAGCAGTTTTGGGGATCTCCAAGAGACCCAGTACTTC. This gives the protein CASSFGDLQETQYF.

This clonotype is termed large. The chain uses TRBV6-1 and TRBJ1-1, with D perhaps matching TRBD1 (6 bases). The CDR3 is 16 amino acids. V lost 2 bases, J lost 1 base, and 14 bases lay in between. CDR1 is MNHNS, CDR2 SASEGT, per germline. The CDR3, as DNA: TGTGCCAGCAGTGAAATGAATGGGGGCCCGAACACTGAAGCTTTCTTT. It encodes CASSEMNGGPNTEAFF.

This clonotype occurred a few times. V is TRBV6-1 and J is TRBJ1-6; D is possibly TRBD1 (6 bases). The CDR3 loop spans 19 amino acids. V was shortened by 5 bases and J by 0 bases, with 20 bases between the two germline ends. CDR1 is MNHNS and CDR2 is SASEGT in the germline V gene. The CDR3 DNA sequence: TGTGCCAGCAGTACCGCGGACAGCCTAACGAGCTCCTATAATTCACCCCTCCACTTT. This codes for CASSTADSLTSSYNSPLHF.

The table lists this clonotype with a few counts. In DNA form, the CDR3 reads TGCAGTGCTAGAGGCTGGGAGACGAACACCGGGGAGCTGTTTTTT. This encodes CSARGWETNTGELFF. The J gene is TRBJ2-2, the V gene TRBV20-1; possibly TRBD2 for D (5 bases). Deletions cut 1 base from V and 0 bases from J, with 9 bases between. The germline V gene encodes CDR1 DFQATT and CDR2 SNEGSKA (reference sequence). This CDR3 has 15 residues.

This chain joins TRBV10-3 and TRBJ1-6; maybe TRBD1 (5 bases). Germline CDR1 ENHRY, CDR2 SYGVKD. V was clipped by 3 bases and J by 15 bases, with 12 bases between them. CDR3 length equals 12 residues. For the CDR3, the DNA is TGTGCCATCAGTGACACTCTGGGGGACCTCCACTTT. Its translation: CAISDTLGDLHF.

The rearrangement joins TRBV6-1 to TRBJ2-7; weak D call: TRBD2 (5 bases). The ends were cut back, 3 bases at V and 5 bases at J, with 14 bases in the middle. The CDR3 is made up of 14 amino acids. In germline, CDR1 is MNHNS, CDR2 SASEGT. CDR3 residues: CASSETYSRDEQYF. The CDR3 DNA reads TGTGCCAGCAGTGAGACGTACTCGAGGGACGAGCAGTACTTC.